This TCR beta chain is from a study of identical twins. Using its own MiXCR run on the 5' RACE reads, TCRdb lists one record per CDR3 protein. The sample includes approximately 150,000 distinct CDR3 sequences, around 3.5% of them seen just once. This clonotype was counted ten times or more. The antigen remains undetermined. General study points: Not following the same donors, the study drew its conclusions from cross-sectional statistical analysis.

CDR1 and CDR2 from the germline V gene are SQVTM and ANQGSEA. CDR3 length equals 14 residues. The V gene lost 3 bases and the J gene lost 5 bases, with 16 bases spanning the gap. Sequences were obtained from memory T cells sorted from blood. The V gene is TRBV29-1, the J gene TRBJ2-5, with D tentatively TRBD1 or TRBD2 (6 bases each). The TCR sequence derives from a man between 18 and 29 years old in good health. The CDR3 sequence: CSVDGGGRVETQYF. Written as DNA, the CDR3 is TGCAGCGTTGACGGAGGGGGGCGGGTGGAGACCCAGTACTTC.